This T cell receptor (beta chain) comes out of a study of cytomegalovirus exposure and HLA in healthy donors. Study-level background: A later analysis reported the same platform for the 120 validation repertoires and the 666 first-cohort repertoires.

As to this clone: Its antigen is as yet unknown.

Trimming removed 3 bases at V and 7 bases at J, with 13 bases between. Looked up from germline, CDR1 is MGHRA and CDR2 is YSYEKL. This CDR3 has 14 residues. Broader study findings: Researchers reported that a few CMV-associated chains were confirmed in vitro as CMV antigen-specific. First-cohort TCR clusters tended to co-occur in the 130 or so validation repertoires, a later analysis found.

TCRdb's copy holds only in-frame clones and misses some; the assay was immunoSEQ multiplex PCR. The sample lists over 150,000 clones; about 79% were seen once. The J gene is TRBJ2-1, the V gene TRBV4-1; D perhaps matches TRBD2 (6 bases). This clonotype was obtained from a woman aged 25 to 39 in good health and CMV-seropositive. The sequencing input was PBMCs. The CDR3 protein is CASSHPGLPNEQFF. CDR3 DNA sequence: TGCGCCAGCAGCCACCCGGGACTTCCAAATGAGCAGTTCTTC.